This is a list of T cell receptor beta chains from one sample in a study of T cell repertoires in cytomegalovirus infection. MiXCR was run by TCRdb on the reads, yielding one entry per CDR3 protein. The data show approximately 500,000 distinct CDR3 sequences, with approximately 16% seen just once and more than 20% held by the top ten. Input material: CD8+ T cells from PBMCs. The receptors originated from a human donor in good health (CMV status not recorded). Some clones in this sample may be carry-over from other donors' samples. The CDR3 runs from the conserved cysteine through the conserved F or W. The D gene is left open where the match is weak. Size is stated for part of the rows, as once, few or many counts, or as a class when the clone is expanded.

CDR3 protein | CDR3 DNA | clone size | J gene | D gene | V gene
CASSMNTTNYGYTF | TGCGCCAGCAGTATGAACACCACTAACTATGGCTACACCTTC | many | TRBJ1-2 | . | TRBV23-1
CASSNRQDGYTF | TGTGCCAGCAGCAACCGACAGGATGGCTACACCTTC | many | TRBJ1-2 | . | TRBV7-8
CASRGGRNEQYF | TGTGCCAGCAGAGGGGGTAGGAACGAGCAGTACTTC | . | TRBJ2-7 | . | TRBV27
CASSHPSGRESYNEQFF | TGTGCCAGCAGCCACCCAAGCGGGAGGGAATCCTACAATGAGCAGTTCTTC | . | TRBJ2-1 | TRBD2 | TRBV4-2
CAIPTGNYGYTF | TGTGCCATCCCGACAGGGAACTATGGCTACACCTTC | many | TRBJ1-2 | TRBD1 | TRBV12-3/TRBV12-4
CASSVGGATGELFF | TGTGCCAGCAGCGTAGGGGGAGCCACCGGGGAGCTGTTTTTT | few | TRBJ2-2 | . | TRBV9
CASSQVTNTEAFF | TGCGCCAGCAGCCAAGTGACGAACACTGAAGCTTTCTTT | . | TRBJ1-1 | . | TRBV4-1
CASSLGQGQFF | TGTGCCAGCAGCCTGGGACAGGGGCAGTTCTTC | many | TRBJ2-1 | TRBD1 | TRBV7-9
CASSVGGGQAKNIQYF | TGTGCCAGCAGCGTAGGAGGGGGCCAAGCCAAAAACATTCAGTACTTC | few | TRBJ2-4 | TRBD1 | TRBV9
CASSVGGRGRAYEQYF | TGTGCCAGCAGCGTGGGGGGGCGGGGGAGAGCCTACGAGCAGTACTTC | . | TRBJ2-7 | . | TRBV7-9
CASSLGSSGHYEQFF | TGTGCCAGCAGCTTAGGTTCCTCGGGGCACTATGAGCAGTTCTTC | . | TRBJ2-1 | . | TRBV11-2
CASSLAWKGISYNEQFF | TGTGCCAGCAGCTTAGCGTGGAAGGGAATCTCCTACAATGAGCAGTTCTTC | many | TRBJ2-1 | . | TRBV7-9
CVSTGTGGYGYTF | TGTGTCAGCACCGGGACAGGGGGCTATGGCTACACCTTC | . | TRBJ1-2 | TRBD1 | TRBV4-2
CASSPGREHGEAFF | TGTGCCAGCAGCCCCGGACGGGAACATGGTGAAGCTTTCTTT | many | TRBJ1-1 | . | TRBV7-3
CASRATGSRYYEQYF | TGTGCCAGCAGGGCTACAGGGTCTCGTTACTACGAGCAGTACTTC | . | TRBJ2-7 | . | TRBV13
CASRRQESYGYTF | TGTGCCAGCAGAAGACAGGAGAGCTATGGCTACACCTTC | many | TRBJ1-2 | . | TRBV7-9
CASTRAWDNPEDSPLHF | TGTGCCAGCACCCGAGCATGGGACAACCCTGAGGATTCACCCCTCCACTTT | . | TRBJ1-6 | . | TRBV7-9
CASSAGTALVAQYF | TGTGCCAGCAGCGCCGGGACGGCTCTCGTTGCCCAGTACTTC | . | TRBJ2-5 | . | TRBV7-9
CASSLDIGYLITGELFF | TGTGCCAGCAGCTTAGATATTGGCTATCTTATTACCGGGGAGCTGTTTTTT | . | TRBJ2-2 | . | TRBV11-2
CASSPVETGGYTF | TGTGCCAGTTCCCCAGTTGAGACGGGGGGCTACACCTTC | many | TRBJ1-2 | . | TRBV7-9
CASLSGRGTPDTQYF | TGTGCCAGCCTTTCCGGGCGGGGGACCCCAGATACGCAGTATTTT | few | TRBJ2-3 | TRBD2 | TRBV7-9
CATFLNIQYF | TGTGCCACCTTCCTAAACATTCAGTACTTC | many | TRBJ2-4 | . | TRBV28
CASSIGTNNEQFF | TGTGCCAGTAGTATCGGGACTAACAATGAGCAGTTCTTC | few | TRBJ2-1 | TRBD2 | TRBV19
CASRSRGASSANTGELFF | TGTGCCAGCAGGAGTAGAGGGGCGTCCTCCGCGAACACCGGGGAGCTGTTTTTT | few | TRBJ2-2 | . | TRBV12-3/TRBV12-4
CASSSDDIIQGGATVEQFF | TGTGCCAGCAGTTCAGACGACATCATACAGGGGGGAGCGACGGTTGAGCAGTTCTTC | many | TRBJ2-1 | TRBD1 | TRBV27
CASSPVTVTDTQYF | TGTGCCAGCAGCCCGGTAACTGTGACAGATACGCAGTATTTT | many | TRBJ2-3 | . | TRBV7-6
CASRTRRTGELFF | TGTGCCAGCAGGACTCGACGAACCGGGGAGCTGTTTTTT | . | TRBJ2-2 | . | TRBV28
CASLAGASISYNEQFF | TGCGCCTCTCTAGCGGGGGCCTCGATCTCCTACAATGAGCAGTTCTTC | few | TRBJ2-1 | TRBD2 | TRBV10-2
CASSARDKFTEQYF | TGTGCCAGCAGCGCCCGGGACAAATTTACGGAGCAGTACTTC | . | TRBJ2-7 | . | TRBV9
CASTGGGHGNPTNTGELFF | TGTGCCAGCACCGGGGGGGGGCACGGAAACCCTACGAACACCGGGGAGCTGTTTTTT | few | TRBJ2-2 | TRBD2 | TRBV7-9
CASSWTGIEAFF | TGTGCCAGCAGTTGGACAGGCATCGAAGCTTTCTTT | . | TRBJ1-1 | TRBD1 | TRBV2
CAISPTGTEAFF | TGTGCCATTTCCCCGACGGGTACTGAAGCTTTCTTT | . | TRBJ1-1 | . | TRBV5-4
CASSLLAGPLNNEQFF | TGTGCCAGCAGCTTATTAGCGGGGCCCCTTAACAATGAGCAGTTCTTC | few | TRBJ2-1 | TRBD2 | TRBV5-4
CSARVQGGNQPQHF | TGCAGTGCTAGAGTACAGGGGGGCAATCAGCCCCAGCATTTT | . | TRBJ1-5 | TRBD1 | TRBV20-1
CASSGRQGPSSYEQYF | TGTGCCAGCAGCGGAAGACAGGGTCCCAGCTCCTACGAGCAGTACTTC | few | TRBJ2-7 | TRBD1 | TRBV7-9
CATSVRTGGPLNEQFF | TGTGCCACCAGTGTCAGAACGGGAGGGCCTTTAAATGAGCAGTTCTTC | many | TRBJ2-1 | TRBD2 | TRBV24-1